What follows are 11 T cell receptor beta chains derived from one specimen sequenced in a study of cytomegalovirus exposure and HLA in healthy donors. Primers for the PCR totalled 60 Vbeta and 13 Jbeta. Profiled with immunoSEQ multiplex PCR; TCRdb holds only in-frame clones, not every one. The data hold around 210,000 clones, with around 79% observed a single time. Sequencing was performed on PBMCs. The receptors here all came from a male donor in good health and CMV-seropositive.

This sequence joins TRBV4-3 and TRBJ2-4; D gene ambiguous. V was clipped by 2 bases and J by 5 bases, with 10 bases between them. The CDR3 is 14 residues long. Germline V lookup: CDR1 LGHNA, CDR2 YSLEER. The CDR3 protein is CASSQFRSENIQYF. The CDR3 nucleotides are TGCGCCAGCAGCCAATTTCGTTCCGAAAACATTCAGTACTTC.

The rearrangement links TRBV5-3 to TRBJ1-1; D possibly corresponds to TRBD1 (6 bases). TRBV5-3 is marked as an open reading frame, function uncertain. V lost 3 bases and J 2 bases, leaving 17 bases between the germline ends. The CDR3 has 16 residues. Here the CDR3 reads CARSSKQGPLNTEAFF. Here the CDR3 DNA reads TGTGCCAGAAGCTCCAAACAGGGTCCCCTTAACACTGAAGCTTTCTTT.

The chain links TRBV7-2 to TRBJ2-5, with a tentative D call TRBD2 (6 bases). Trimming left V 5 bases short and J 2 bases short, with 18 bases between. From germline, CDR1 is SGHTA and CDR2 FQGNSA. The CDR3 has 16 amino acids. The CDR3 coding sequence is TGTGCCAGCAGCAGAGCCGGGACTGAAGGGCAAGAGACCCAGTACTTC. Translated: CASSRAGTEGQETQYF.

This clone came up once. V and J are TRBV9 and TRBJ1-1; 7 bases agree with TRBD1. The length of the CDR3 is 14 residues. Looked up from germline, CDR1 is SGDLS and CDR2 is YYNGEE. Trimming removed 4 bases from V and 4 bases from J; junction bases left unmatched: 7. The CDR3 spells CASSLIGTATEAFF. For the CDR3, the DNA is TGTGCCAGCAGCCTCATCGGGACAGCCACTGAAGCTTTCTTT. The entire variable domain, with the rest obtained from reference TRBV9 and TRBJ1-1, is as follows: DSGVTQTPKHLITATGQRVTLRCSPRSGDLSVYWYQQSLDQGLQFLIQYYNGEERAKGNILERFSAQQFPDLHSELNLSSLELGDSALYFCASSLIGTATEAFFGQGTRLTVV.

This rearrangement joins TRBV23-1 to TRBJ2-6, with D tentatively TRBD2 (5 bases). TRBV23-1 is flagged as an ORF with uncertain function. V lost 8 bases and J 0 bases, leaving 5 bases between the germline ends. This CDR3 is built from 13 residues. DNA for the CDR3: TGCGCCAGCCTAGCCTCTGGGGCCAACGTCCTGACTTTC. Protein product: CASLASGANVLTF.

V gene TRBV5-1 combines with J gene TRBJ2-7, with a possible D match to TRBD1 (6 bases). CDR1 is SGHRS and CDR2 is YFSETQ in the germline V gene. The V end lost 4 bases, the J end lost 0 bases, and 11 bases lay between the germline ends. The CDR3 loop spans 14 amino acids. The CDR3 loop is CASSTGTLSYEQYF. As DNA, the CDR3 is TGCGCCAGCAGCACCGGGACACTCTCCTACGAGCAGTACTTC.

A few counts support this clone. This rearrangement joins TRBV7-3 to TRBJ2-5, with 8 bases aligning to TRBD1. Germline CDR1 reads SGHTA; CDR2 reads FQGTGA. Germline trimming cut 3 bases from V and 5 bases from J; bases unmatched to any gene: 5. The CDR3 has 14 residues. This CDR3 reads CASSLDRAGETQYF. In DNA form, the CDR3 reads TGTGCCAGCAGCTTGGACAGGGCGGGGGAGACCCAGTACTTC. Full variable domain (missing parts from reference TRBV7-3 and TRBJ2-5): GAGVSQTPSNKVTEKGKYVELRCDPISGHTALYWYRQSLGQGPEFLIYFQGTGAADDSGLPNDRFFAVRPEGSVSTLKIQRTERGDSAVYLCASSLDRAGETQYFGPGTRLLVL.

The J gene is TRBJ2-7, the V gene TRBV9; 8 positions match TRBD2. Germline CDR1 and CDR2: SGDLS and YYNGEE. The CDR3 sequence is 16 residues long. J lost 3 bases, V lost 0 bases, and 8 bases had no gene match. The chain's CDR3 is CASSVGVSSGYYEQYF. The CDR3 nucleotides read TGTGCCAGCAGCGTAGGAGTTTCTAGCGGGTACTACGAGCAGTACTTC.

The chain is built from TRBV9 and TRBJ2-7; D is possibly TRBD2 (5 bases). The germline V gene has CDR1 SGDLS and CDR2 YYNGEE. This CDR3 comprises 14 residues. Trimming cost V 2 bases and J 5 bases, with 14 bases left between them. In DNA, the CDR3 is TGTGCCAGCAGCGTTTACGGGGTCGGGGACGAGCAGTACTTC. This encodes CASSVYGVGDEQYF.

V and J are TRBV7-3 and TRBJ1-2; 9 nucleotides align to TRBD1. The germline V gene has CDR1 SGHTA and CDR2 FQGTGA. V shed 6 bases and J 3 bases; nucleotides not matched to a gene: 14. The CDR3 has 17 residues. The CDR3 sequence is CASSQGTRTGVDYGYTF. CDR3 in DNA: TGTGCCAGCAGTCAGGGTACAAGGACAGGGGTTGACTATGGCTACACCTTC.

The CDR3 region is CASARDRGSRTGELFF. CDR3 bases: TGTGCCTCGGCCCGGGACAGGGGCTCGAGGACCGGGGAGCTGTTTTTT. The chain employs TRBV2 and TRBJ2-2; 10 nucleotides line up with TRBD1. Germline V gene data show CDR1 as SNHLY and CDR2 as FYNNEI. This CDR3 is 16 amino acids long. Unmatched junction bases numbered 14, after V lost 11 bases and J lost 5 bases.